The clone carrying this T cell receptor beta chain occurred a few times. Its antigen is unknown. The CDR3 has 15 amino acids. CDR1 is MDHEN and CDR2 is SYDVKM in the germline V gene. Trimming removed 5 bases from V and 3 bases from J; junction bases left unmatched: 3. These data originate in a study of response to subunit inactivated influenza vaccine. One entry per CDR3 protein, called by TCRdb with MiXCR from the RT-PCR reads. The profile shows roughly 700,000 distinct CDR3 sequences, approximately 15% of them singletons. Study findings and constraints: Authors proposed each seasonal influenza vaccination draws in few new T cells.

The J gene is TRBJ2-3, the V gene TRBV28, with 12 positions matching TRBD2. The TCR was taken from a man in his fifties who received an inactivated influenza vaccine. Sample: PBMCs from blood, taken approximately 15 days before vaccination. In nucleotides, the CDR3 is TGTGCCAGCAGTCGGACTAGCGGGATTACAGATACGCAGTATTTT. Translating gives CASSRTSGITDTQYF.